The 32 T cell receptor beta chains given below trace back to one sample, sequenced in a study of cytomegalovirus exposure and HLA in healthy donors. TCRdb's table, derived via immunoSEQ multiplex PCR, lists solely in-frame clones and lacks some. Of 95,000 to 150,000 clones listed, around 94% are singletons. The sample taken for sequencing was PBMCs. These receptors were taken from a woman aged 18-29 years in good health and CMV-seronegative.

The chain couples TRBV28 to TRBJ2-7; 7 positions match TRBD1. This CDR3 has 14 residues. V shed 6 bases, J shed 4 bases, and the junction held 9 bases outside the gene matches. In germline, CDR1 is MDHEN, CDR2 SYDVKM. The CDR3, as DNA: TGTGCCAGCAGGTGGACAGGAGGTAATTACGAGCAGTACTTC. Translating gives CASRWTGGNYEQYF.

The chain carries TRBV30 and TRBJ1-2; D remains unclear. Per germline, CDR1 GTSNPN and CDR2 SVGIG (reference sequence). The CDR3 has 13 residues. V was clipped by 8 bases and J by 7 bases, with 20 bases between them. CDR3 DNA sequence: TGTGCCACCTCTTCGAGCCCTACGGGTGGCTACACCTTC. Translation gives CATSSSPTGGYTF.

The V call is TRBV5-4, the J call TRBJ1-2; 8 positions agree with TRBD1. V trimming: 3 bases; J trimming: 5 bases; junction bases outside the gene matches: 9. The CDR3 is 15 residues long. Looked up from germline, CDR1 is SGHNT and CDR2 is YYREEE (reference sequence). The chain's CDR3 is CASSSQGAIPYGYTF. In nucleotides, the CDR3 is TGTGCCAGCAGCTCGCAGGGGGCCATACCGTATGGCTACACCTTC.

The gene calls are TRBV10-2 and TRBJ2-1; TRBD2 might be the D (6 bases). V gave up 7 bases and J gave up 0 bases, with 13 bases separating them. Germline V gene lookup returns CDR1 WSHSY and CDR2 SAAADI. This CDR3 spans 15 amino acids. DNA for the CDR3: TGCGCCAGCACTGAAGGAGGGAGCTCCTACAATGAGCAGTTCTTC. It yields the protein CASTEGGSSYNEQFF.

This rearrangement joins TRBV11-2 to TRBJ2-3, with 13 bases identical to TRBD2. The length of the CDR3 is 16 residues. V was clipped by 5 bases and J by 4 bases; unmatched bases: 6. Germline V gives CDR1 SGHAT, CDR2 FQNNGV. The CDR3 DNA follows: TGTGCCAGCAGCCTTGGACTAGCGGGAGTGGCAGATACGCAGTATTTT. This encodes CASSLGLAGVADTQYF. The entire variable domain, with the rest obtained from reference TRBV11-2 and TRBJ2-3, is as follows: EAGVAQSPRYKIIEKRQSVAFWCNPISGHATLYWYQQILGQGPKLLIQFQNNGVVDDSQLPKDRFSAERLKGVDSTLKIQPAKLEDSAVYLCASSLGLAGVADTQYFGPGTRLTVL.

CDR3 loop: CASGQEYTIYF. The CDR3 DNA follows: TGTGCCAGCGGACAGGAATACACCATATATTTT. The chain recombines TRBV28 with TRBJ1-3, with TRBD1 matching 7 bases. The length of the CDR3 is 11 residues. Germline V gene lookup returns CDR1 MDHEN and CDR2 SYDVKM. Germline trimming cut 8 bases from V and 8 bases from J; bases unmatched to any gene: 3.

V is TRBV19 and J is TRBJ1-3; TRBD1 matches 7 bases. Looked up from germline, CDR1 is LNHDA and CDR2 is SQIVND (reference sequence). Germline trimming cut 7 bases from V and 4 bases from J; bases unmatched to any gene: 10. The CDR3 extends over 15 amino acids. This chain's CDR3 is CASKEQGWSGNTIYF. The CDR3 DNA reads TGTGCCAGTAAAGAACAGGGGTGGTCCGGAAACACCATATATTTT.

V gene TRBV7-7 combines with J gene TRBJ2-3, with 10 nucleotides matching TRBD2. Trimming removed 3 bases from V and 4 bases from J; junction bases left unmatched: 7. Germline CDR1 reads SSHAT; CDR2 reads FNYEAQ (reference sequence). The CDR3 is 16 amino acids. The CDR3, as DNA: TGTGCCAGCAGCTTGAATAGCGGGGGGTTCTCAGATACGCAGTATTTT. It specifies CASSLNSGGFSDTQYF.

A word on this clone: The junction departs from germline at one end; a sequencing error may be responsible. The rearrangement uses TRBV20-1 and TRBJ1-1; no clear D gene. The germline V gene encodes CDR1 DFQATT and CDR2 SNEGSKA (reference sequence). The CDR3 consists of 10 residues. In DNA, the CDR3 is TGCAGTGCCACCCCCACCGAGGCGGTCTTT. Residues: CSATPTEAVF.

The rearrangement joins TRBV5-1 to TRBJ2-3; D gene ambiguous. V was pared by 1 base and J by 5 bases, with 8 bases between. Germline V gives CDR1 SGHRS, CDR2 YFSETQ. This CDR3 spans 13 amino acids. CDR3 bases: TGCGCCAGCAGCTTGTTTGAGAGAGATACGCAGTATTTT. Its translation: CASSLFERDTQYF.

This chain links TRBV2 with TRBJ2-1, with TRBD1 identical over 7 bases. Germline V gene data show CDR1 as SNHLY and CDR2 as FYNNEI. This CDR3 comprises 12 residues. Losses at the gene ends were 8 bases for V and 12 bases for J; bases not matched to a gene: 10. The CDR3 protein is CASGQRQGSQFF. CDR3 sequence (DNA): TGTGCCAGCGGACAAAGACAGGGTTCGCAGTTCTTC. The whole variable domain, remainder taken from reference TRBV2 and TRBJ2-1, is EPEVTQTPSHQVTQMGQEVILRCVPISNHLYFYWYRQILGQKVEFLVSFYNNEISEKSEIFDDQFSVERPDGSNFTLKIRSTKLEDSAMYFCASGQRQGSQFFGPGTRLTVL.

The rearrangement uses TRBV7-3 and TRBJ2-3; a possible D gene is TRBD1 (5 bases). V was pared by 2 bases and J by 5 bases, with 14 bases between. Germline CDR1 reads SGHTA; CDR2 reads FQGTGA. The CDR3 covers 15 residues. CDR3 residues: CASSLVGQGGDTQYF. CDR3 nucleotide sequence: TGTGCCAGCAGCTTAGTTGGGCAGGGTGGAGATACGCAGTATTTT.

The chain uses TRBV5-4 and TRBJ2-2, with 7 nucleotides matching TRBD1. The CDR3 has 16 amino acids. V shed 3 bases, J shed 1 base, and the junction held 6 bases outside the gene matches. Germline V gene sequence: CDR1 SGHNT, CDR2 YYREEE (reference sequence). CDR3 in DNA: TGTGCCAGCAGCTCGGCCTACAGGGGGAACACCGGGGAGCTGTTTTTT. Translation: CASSSAYRGNTGELFF.

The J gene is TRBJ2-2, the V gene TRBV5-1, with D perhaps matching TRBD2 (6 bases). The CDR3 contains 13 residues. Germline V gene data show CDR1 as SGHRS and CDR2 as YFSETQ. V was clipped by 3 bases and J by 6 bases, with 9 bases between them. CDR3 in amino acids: CASSWGDAGELFF. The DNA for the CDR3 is TGCGCCAGCAGCTGGGGGGACGCCGGGGAGCTGTTTTTT.

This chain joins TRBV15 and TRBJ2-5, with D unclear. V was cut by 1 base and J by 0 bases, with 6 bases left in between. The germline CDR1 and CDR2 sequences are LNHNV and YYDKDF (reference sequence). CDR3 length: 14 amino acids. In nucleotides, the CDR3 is TGTGCCACCAGCAGAGGGCAGTACCAAGAGACCCAGTACTTC. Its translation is CATSRGQYQETQYF.

The CDR3 nucleotides are TGTGCCAGTAGTAGCCGGGACAGGGGTAATGAAAAACTGTTTTTT. Translated, it gives CASSSRDRGNEKLFF. V usage is TRBV19 and J usage is TRBJ1-4; 10 nucleotides match TRBD1. Germline CDR1 reads LNHDA; CDR2 reads SQIVND (reference sequence). The CDR3 sequence is 15 residues long. The trim removed 4 bases at V and 4 bases at J, leaving 3 bases unmatched.

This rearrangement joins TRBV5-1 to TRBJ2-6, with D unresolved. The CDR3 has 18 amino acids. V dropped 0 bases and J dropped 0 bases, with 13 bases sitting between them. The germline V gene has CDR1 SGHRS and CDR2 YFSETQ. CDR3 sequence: CASSLGTTFSSGANVLTF. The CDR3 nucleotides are TGCGCCAGCAGCTTGGGAACCACTTTTAGCTCTGGGGCCAACGTCCTGACTTTC. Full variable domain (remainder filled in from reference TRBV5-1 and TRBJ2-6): KAGVTQTPRYLIKTRGQQVTLSCSPISGHRSVSWYQQTPGQGLQFLFEYFSETQRNKGNFPGRFSGRQFSNSRSEMNVSTLELGDSALYLCASSLGTTFSSGANVLTFGAGSRLTVL.

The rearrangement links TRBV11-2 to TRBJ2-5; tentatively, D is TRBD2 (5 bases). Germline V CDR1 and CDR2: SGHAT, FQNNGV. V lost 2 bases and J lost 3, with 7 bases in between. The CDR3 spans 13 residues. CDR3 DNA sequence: TGTGCCAGCAGCTTATTCGGGAAAGAGACCCAGTACTTC. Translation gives CASSLFGKETQYF.

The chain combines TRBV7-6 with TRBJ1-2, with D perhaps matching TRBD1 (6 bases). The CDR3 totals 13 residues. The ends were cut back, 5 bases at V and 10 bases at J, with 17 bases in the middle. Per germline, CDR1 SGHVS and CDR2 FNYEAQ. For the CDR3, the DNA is TGTGCCAGCAGCCCGGACAGTCGTATCGACTACACCTTC. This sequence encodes CASSPDSRIDYTF.

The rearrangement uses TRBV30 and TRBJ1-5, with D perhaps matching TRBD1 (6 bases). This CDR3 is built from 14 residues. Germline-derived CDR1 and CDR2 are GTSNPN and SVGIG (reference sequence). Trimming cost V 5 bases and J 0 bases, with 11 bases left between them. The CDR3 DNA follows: TGTGCCTGGGGGGGCGAGTATAGCAATCAGCCCCAGCATTTT. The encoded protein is CAWGGEYSNQPQHF.

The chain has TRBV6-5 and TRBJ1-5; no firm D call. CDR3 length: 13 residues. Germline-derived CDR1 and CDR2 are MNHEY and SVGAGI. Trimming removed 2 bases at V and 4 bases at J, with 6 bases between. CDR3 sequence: CASSYGQNQPQHF. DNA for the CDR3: TGTGCCAGCAGTTACGGGCAGAATCAGCCCCAGCATTTT.

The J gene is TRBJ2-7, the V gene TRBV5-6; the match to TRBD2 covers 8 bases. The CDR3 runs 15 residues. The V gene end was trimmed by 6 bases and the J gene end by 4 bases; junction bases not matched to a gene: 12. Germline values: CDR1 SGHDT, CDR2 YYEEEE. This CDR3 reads CASTPGGQGIYEQYF. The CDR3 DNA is TGTGCCAGCACCCCGGGGGGGCAGGGGATTTACGAGCAGTACTTC.

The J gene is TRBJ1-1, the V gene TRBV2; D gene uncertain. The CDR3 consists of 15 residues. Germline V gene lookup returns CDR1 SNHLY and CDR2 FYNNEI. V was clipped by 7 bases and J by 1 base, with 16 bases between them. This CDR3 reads CASTSWAISNTEAFF. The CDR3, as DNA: TGTGCCAGCACCTCCTGGGCGATCTCGAACACTGAAGCTTTCTTT.

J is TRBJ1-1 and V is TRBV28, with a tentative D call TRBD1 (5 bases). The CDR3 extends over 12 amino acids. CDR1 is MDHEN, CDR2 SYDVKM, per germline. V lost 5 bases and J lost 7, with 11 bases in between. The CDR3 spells CASSVRGGEAFF. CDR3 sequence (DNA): TGTGCCAGCAGTGTGAGGGGAGGTGAAGCTTTCTTT.

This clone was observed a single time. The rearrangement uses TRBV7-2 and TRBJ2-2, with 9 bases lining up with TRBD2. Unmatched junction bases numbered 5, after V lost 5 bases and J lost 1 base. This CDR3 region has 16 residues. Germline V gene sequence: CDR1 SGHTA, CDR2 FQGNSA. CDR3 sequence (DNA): TGTGCCAGCAGCCGGAGCGGGGGGTTGAACACCGGGGAGCTGTTTTTT. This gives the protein CASSRSGGLNTGELFF.

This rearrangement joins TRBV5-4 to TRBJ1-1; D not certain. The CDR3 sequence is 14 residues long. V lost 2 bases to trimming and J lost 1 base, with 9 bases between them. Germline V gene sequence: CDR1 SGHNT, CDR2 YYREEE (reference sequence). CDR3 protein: CASSFHGTNTEAFF. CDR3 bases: TGTGCCAGCAGCTTTCACGGTACGAACACTGAAGCTTTCTTT.

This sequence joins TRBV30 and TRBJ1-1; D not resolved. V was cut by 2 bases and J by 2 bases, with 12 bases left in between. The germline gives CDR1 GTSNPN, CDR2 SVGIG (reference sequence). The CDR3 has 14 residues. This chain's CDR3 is CAWSLPTRNTEAFF. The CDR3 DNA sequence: TGTGCCTGGAGTTTACCCACCAGAAACACTGAAGCTTTCTTT.

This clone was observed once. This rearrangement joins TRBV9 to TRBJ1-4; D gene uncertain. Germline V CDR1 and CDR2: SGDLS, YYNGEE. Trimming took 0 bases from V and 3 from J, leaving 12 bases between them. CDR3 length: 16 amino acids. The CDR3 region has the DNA TGTGCCAGCAGCGTAGCCACCGGCAGGTCTAATGAAAAACTGTTTTTT. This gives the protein CASSVATGRSNEKLFF.

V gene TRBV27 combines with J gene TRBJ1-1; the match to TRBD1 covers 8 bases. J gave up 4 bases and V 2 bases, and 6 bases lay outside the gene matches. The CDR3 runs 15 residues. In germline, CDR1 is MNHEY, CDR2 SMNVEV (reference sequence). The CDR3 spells CASSLTGQGGTEAFF. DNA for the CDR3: TGTGCCAGCAGTTTAACCGGACAGGGAGGCACTGAAGCTTTCTTT.

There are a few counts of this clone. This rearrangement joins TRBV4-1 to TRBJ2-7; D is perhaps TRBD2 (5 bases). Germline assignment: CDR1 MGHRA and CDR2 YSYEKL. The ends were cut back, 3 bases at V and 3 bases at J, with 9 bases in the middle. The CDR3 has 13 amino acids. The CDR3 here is CASSHPGIYEQYF. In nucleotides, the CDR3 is TGCGCCAGCAGCCATCCGGGAATCTACGAGCAGTACTTC.

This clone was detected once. In nucleotides, the CDR3 is TGTGCTAGTGGTGCGGACAGGCTCTACGAGCAGTACTTC. This gives the protein CASGADRLYEQYF. The rearrangement links TRBV12-5 to TRBJ2-7; 7 bases agree with TRBD1. The CDR3 length is 13 residues. Germline V CDR1 and CDR2: LGHNT, FRNRAP. V trimming: 5 bases; J trimming: 3 bases; junction bases outside the gene matches: 4.

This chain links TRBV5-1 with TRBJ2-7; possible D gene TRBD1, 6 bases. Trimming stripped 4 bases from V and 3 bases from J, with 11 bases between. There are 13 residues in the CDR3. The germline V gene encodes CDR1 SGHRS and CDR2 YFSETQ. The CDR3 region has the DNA TGCGCCAGCAGCCGTGGACAGAACTACGAGCAGTACTTC. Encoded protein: CASSRGQNYEQYF.